This TCR beta chain emerged from a study of identical twins. Everyone who gave samples was a healthy Caucasian. CDR1 and CDR2 from the germline V gene are SGHVS and FNYEAQ. The CDR3 extends over 14 amino acids. V was trimmed by 1 base and J by 3 bases, leaving 10 bases between them. A universal primer site was created by template switching, with the cDNA bearing unique molecular identifiers. TCRdb re-derived calls from the 5' RACE reads in MiXCR, one entry per CDR3 protein. The sample holds about 790,000 distinct CDR3 sequences, about 20% seen once. These data are also associated with another study on T cells expressing NK-cell markers. That source adds: The authors restricted sorting to alpha-beta TCR T cells with an anti-gamma-delta TCR antibody in several experiments.

The chain carries TRBV7-6 and TRBJ2-7, with D perhaps matching TRBD2 (6 bases). The origin of this receptor is a woman younger than 30 in good health. Sequencing input: PBMCs. CDR3 region: CASSLESGDYEQYF. DNA of the CDR3: TGTGCCAGCAGCTTAGAATCGGGAGACTACGAGCAGTACTTC. Combining the CDR3 with reference TRBV7-6 and TRBJ2-7 gives the whole variable domain GAGVSQSPRYKVTKRGQDVALRCDPISGHVSLYWYRQALGQGPEFLTYFNYEAQQDKSGLPNDRFSAERPEGSISTLTIQRTEQRDSAMYRCASSLESGDYEQYFGPGTRLTVT.